The rows below give T cell receptor beta chains drawn from one sample of a study of shared T cell receptors in the human thymus. Sequencing used immunoSEQ multiplex PCR; TCRdb keeps in-frame clones, though not all of them. The sample carries 450,000 to 650,000 clones, 75% to 85% recorded once. The same sample was also studied in work on human thymus T cells.

Input material: thymocytes. The receptors stem from a boy younger than two with a congenital heart defect. Both conserved end residues are part of each CDR3. D genes are given only for firm matches. Some rows have no size entry. The others give once, few or many, or a class for an expanded clone.

V	D	size	J	DNA	CDR3
TRBV4-3	NA	NA	TRBJ2-1	TGCGCCAGCAGCCAAGAGGCGACTTGGACTGGAGAAACAATCTACAATGAGCAGTTCTTC	CASSQEATWTGETIYNEQFF
TRBV18	NA	NA	TRBJ2-3	TGTGCCAGCTCACCAAACACAAGCACAGATACGCAGTATTTT	CASSPNTSTDTQYF
TRBV30	TRBD1	NA	TRBJ2-5	TGTGCCTGGAGTTCCGACCGGGGACAGGGGGCCGAGACCCAGTACTTC	CAWSSDRGQGAETQYF
TRBV27	NA	NA	TRBJ2-7	TGTGCCAGCAAGACGGGCTACGAGCAGTACTTC	CASKTGYEQYF
TRBV9	TRBD2	NA	TRBJ2-1	TGTGCCAGCAGCGTAGCCCTAGCGGGAGGCAATGAGCAGTTCTTC	CASSVALAGGNEQFF
TRBV28	TRBD2	few	TRBJ2-1	TGTGCCAGCAGTAGTCTTAGCGGGGCTTGCAGTGAGCAGTTCTTC	CASSSLSGACSEQFF
TRBV10-3	TRBD2	once	TRBJ2-3	TGTGCCATCAGCAGAAGCGGGAGGGGCGCAGATACGCAGTATTTT	CAISRSGRGADTQYF
TRBV7-2	NA	NA	TRBJ2-7	TGTGCCAGCAGCTCCAGAGGCCTTGAGGAGACCTACGAGCAGTACTTC	CASSSRGLEETYEQYF
TRBV23-1	TRBD2	NA	TRBJ2-1	TGCGCCAGCAGTCCCCCCGGGGTAGCGGGAGTCTATGAGCAGTTCTTC	CASSPPGVAGVYEQFF
TRBV5-5	NA	NA	TRBJ1-1	TGTGCCAGCAGCACCAACAAAGATACAGGAAACCCAGCTTTCTTT	CASSTNKDTGNPAFF
TRBV5-8	NA	few	TRBJ1-2	TGTGCCAGCAGCACGGGGTACTATGGCTACACCTTC	CASSTGYYGYTF
TRBV28	TRBD1	few	TRBJ2-7	TGTGCCAGCAGTTTAGAGGACAGGCTGTACGAGCAGTACTTC	CASSLEDRLYEQYF
TRBV7-2	NA	NA	TRBJ1-2	TGTGCCAGCAGCACCCGGGGAGGGCTAAACTATGGCTACACCTTC	CASSTRGGLNYGYTF
TRBV6-5	NA	once	TRBJ2-1	TGTGCCAGCAGTTACGGGAGGAGGGCCTACAATGAGCAGTTCTTC	CASSYGRRAYNEQFF
TRBV27	NA	few	TRBJ1-1	TGTGCCAGCAGCAAACTTCCCCAGGGAGGTAACACTGAAGCTTTCTTT	CASSKLPQGGNTEAFF
TRBV7-9	TRBD2	NA	TRBJ2-1	TGTGCCAGCAGCCCCCGGACTAGTTCCTCCTACAATGAGCAGTTCTTC	CASSPRTSSSYNEQFF
TRBV27	NA	NA	TRBJ1-1	TGTGCCAGCAGCCAAAGGGGGTTGGGCACTGAAGCTTTCTTT	CASSQRGLGTEAFF
TRBV30	NA	few	TRBJ1-3	TGTGCCTGGAGTGTACGGTTAGCCACTGGAAACACCATATATTTT	CAWSVRLATGNTIYF
TRBV28	NA	NA	TRBJ2-7	TGTGCCAGCAGTTTATCCGGGATAGCTACATACGAGCAGTACTTC	CASSLSGIATYEQYF
TRBV10-2	NA	NA	TRBJ1-5	TGCGCCAGCAGTGAGTCGACTCGGGAAGGGAATATTGATATGAAATCCGATCAGCCCCAGCATTTT	CASSESTREGNIDMKSDQPQHF
TRBV5-1	TRBD1	NA	TRBJ2-7	TGCGCCAGCAGCCCCCGGACAGGGAGGTATTACGAGCAGTACTTC	CASSPRTGRYYEQYF
TRBV10-2	TRBD2	NA	TRBJ2-7	TGCGCCAGCATCGGGACTAGCTTGGGATACGAGCAGTACTTC	CASIGTSLGYEQYF
TRBV7-2	TRBD1	NA	TRBJ1-2	TGTGCCAGCAGCCCAGGGACAGGGCCCGGCGGCTACACCTTC	CASSPGTGPGGYTF
TRBV30	TRBD2	NA	TRBJ2-5	TGTGCCTCCAAGCGGGAGGGCGTGGAGACCCAGTACTTC	CASKREGVETQYF
TRBV5-1	TRBD1	NA	TRBJ1-2	TGCGCCAGCAGCTTGGGTTCTGGGACAGGAGAAGGCTACACCTTC	CASSLGSGTGEGYTF
TRBV27	TRBD2	NA	TRBJ2-2	TGTGCCAGCAGTACGACAATAGCGGGAAAAACCGGGGAGCTGTTTTTT	CASSTTIAGKTGELFF
TRBV30	NA	NA	TRBJ2-6	TGTGCCTGGAATCGAGGGGGGGCTGGGGCCAACGTCCTGACTTTC	CAWNRGGAGANVLTF
TRBV5-1	NA	NA	TRBJ2-1	TGCGCCAGCAGCATCGACAATGAGCAGTTCTTC	CASSIDNEQFF
TRBV10-3	NA	NA	TRBJ2-5	TGTGCCATCAGTGAGTCGAGGAGGACCCAGTACTTC	CAISESRRTQYF
TRBV7-3	TRBD1	NA	TRBJ2-7	TGTGCCAGCAGCTTAAAGGGCACAGGGGACGAGCAGTACTTC	CASSLKGTGDEQYF
TRBV4-3	NA	NA	TRBJ2-7	TGCGCCAGCAGCCAAGGGAGAGTCGGCTACGAGCAGTACTTC	CASSQGRVGYEQYF
TRBV9	NA	NA	TRBJ2-1	TGTGCCAGCAGCCCGTTTAGCGCTACCAACAATGAGCAGTTCTTC	CASSPFSATNNEQFF
TRBV30	TRBD2	once	TRBJ2-3	TGTGCCTGGAGTGACCCCCGGGAGGAGGGGACAGATACGCAGTATTTT	CAWSDPREEGTDTQYF
TRBV6-5	NA	NA	TRBJ2-2	TGTGCCAGCACCTCTTCGAGCGATGGCGGGGAGCTGTTTTTT	CASTSSSDGGELFF
TRBV7-8	TRBD2	NA	TRBJ2-3	TGTGCCAGCAGCGACGGGACTAGCGGCACAGATACGCAGTATTTT	CASSDGTSGTDTQYF
TRBV13	NA	NA	TRBJ2-7	TGTGCCAGCAGCTCCGGGTCATCCTACGAGCAGTACTTC	CASSSGSSYEQYF
TRBV4-3	TRBD2	once	TRBJ2-2	TGCGCCAGCAGCCTATCTCGGGGAGGGGCCGGGGAGCTGTTTTTT	CASSLSRGGAGELFF
TRBV27	TRBD1	NA	TRBJ1-2	TGTGCCAGCAGCCTCTCCGACAGGGATCCTAACTATGGCTACACCTTC	CASSLSDRDPNYGYTF
TRBV7-9	TRBD2	few	TRBJ2-1	TGTGCCAGCAGCCCCTACCCTAGCGGCCCCTACAATGAGCAGTTCTTC	CASSPYPSGPYNEQFF
TRBV25-1	NA	NA	TRBJ2-3	TGTGCCAGCAGTGGAGGAGGCCGGATCACAGATACGCAGTATTTT	CASSGGGRITDTQYF
TRBV18	NA	NA	TRBJ2-3	TGTGCCAGCTCACCACCACCCGACAGGCGCACAGATACGCAGTATTTT	CASSPPPDRRTDTQYF
TRBV6-5	NA	NA	TRBJ2-2	TGTGCCAGCGGACGGCCGGGGGCCGGGGAGCTGTTTTTT	CASGRPGAGELFF
TRBV7-2	TRBD1	NA	TRBJ2-2	TGTGCCAGCAGCTTAGCACCGAAAAGGACAGGGAGTACCGGGGAGCTGTTTTTT	CASSLAPKRTGSTGELFF
TRBV27	TRBD1	few	TRBJ2-5	TGTGCCAGCAGTTTAAGGGGGCGAGAGACCCAGTACTTC	CASSLRGRETQYF